Listed below are T cell receptor beta chains from one sample, sequenced in a study of blood T cell repertoires in COVID-19. The assay was immunoSEQ multiplex PCR, and TCRdb's table has in-frame clones only and misses some. The sample lists 200,000 to 250,000 clones; 80% to 90% were seen once. Specimen: PBMCs or T cells enriched from blood (not recorded which). Receptors originate from a woman aged 25 to 45 who had been exposed to COVID-19. Both conserved end residues are part of each CDR3. The D gene is left open where the match is weak. Where a row states a size, it is once, few, many or the class of an expanded clone; other rows omit it.

clone size: once; V gene: TRBV5-1; D gene: TRBD2; J gene: TRBJ2-1; CDR3 DNA: TGCGCCAGCAGCTTGGAGCGGGAGGGAAACAATGAGCAGTTCTTC; CDR3 protein: CASSLEREGNNEQFF
clone size: few; V gene: TRBV7-9; D gene: TRBD2; J gene: TRBJ2-1; CDR3 DNA: TGTGCCAGCAGCGCCTCAGGACTAGCAGAATACAATGAGCAGTTCTTC; CDR3 protein: CASSASGLAEYNEQFF
clone size: once; V gene: TRBV24-1; D gene: -; J gene: TRBJ2-2; CDR3 DNA: TGTGCCACCAGCCGGGGTAGTGTCAGGCCCGGGGAGCTGTTTTTT; CDR3 protein: CATSRGSVRPGELFF
clone size: once; V gene: TRBV15; D gene: -; J gene: TRBJ1-1; CDR3 DNA: TGTGCCACCAGCAGAAGTGGCAGGATGACTGAAGCTTTCTTT; CDR3 protein: CATSRSGRMTEAFF
clone size: -; V gene: TRBV5-1; D gene: -; J gene: TRBJ2-5; CDR3 DNA: TGCGCCAGCAGCTTTAAAGAGACCCAGTACTTC; CDR3 protein: CASSFKETQYF
clone size: -; V gene: TRBV7-2; D gene: -; J gene: TRBJ1-2; CDR3 DNA: TGTGCCAGCAGCAAAACAGGGATGCGAGGCTACACCTTC; CDR3 protein: CASSKTGMRGYTF
clone size: -; V gene: TRBV21-1; D gene: -; J gene: TRBJ2-4; CDR3 DNA: TGTGCCAGGCAAGCGGACTCACCCGTTCTAGCCAAAAACATTCAGTACTTC; CDR3 protein: CARQADSPVLAKNIQYF
clone size: -; V gene: TRBV6-5; D gene: TRBD1; J gene: TRBJ1-6; CDR3 DNA: TGTGCCAGCAGCGGGGACAGGGATTCACCCCTCCACTTT; CDR3 protein: CASSGDRDSPLHF
clone size: -; V gene: TRBV5-1; D gene: TRBD1; J gene: TRBJ1-1; CDR3 DNA: TGCGCCAGCAGCTTGTATGGAAGACAGGGGCCCACTGAAGCTTTCTTT; CDR3 protein: CASSLYGRQGPTEAFF
clone size: -; V gene: TRBV19; D gene: TRBD2; J gene: TRBJ2-2; CDR3 DNA: TGTGCCAGTAGCCTACCTACTAGCGGCGCGAACACCGGGGAGCTGTTTTTT; CDR3 protein: CASSLPTSGANTGELFF
clone size: -; V gene: TRBV4-2; D gene: TRBD2; J gene: TRBJ2-5; CDR3 DNA: TGTGCCAGCAGCCAAGATTCGCGGGTTGAGCGGGAGGGCCCGGGAGAGACCCAGTACTTC; CDR3 protein: CASSQDSRVEREGPGETQYF
clone size: -; V gene: TRBV21-1; D gene: -; J gene: TRBJ2-6; CDR3 DNA: TGTGCCAGCAGCAAAAAAAAGGGACAGGGCCTTCCTGGGGCCAACGTCCTGACTTTC; CDR3 protein: CASSKKKGQGLPGANVLTF
clone size: -; V gene: TRBV6-5; D gene: TRBD1; J gene: TRBJ2-7; CDR3 DNA: TGTGCCAGCAGTAAACGACAGGGGGACTACGAGCAGTACTTC; CDR3 protein: CASSKRQGDYEQYF
clone size: -; V gene: TRBV3-1/TRBV3-2; D gene: TRBD2; J gene: TRBJ2-1; CDR3 DNA: TGTGCCAGCAGCCAAGTCGGGGGGGAAAGGTTCTTC; CDR3 protein: CASSQVGGERFF
clone size: -; V gene: TRBV18; D gene: -; J gene: TRBJ1-2; CDR3 DNA: TGTGCCAGCTCACCAACAGGGCGCGAACTTGGCTACACCTTC; CDR3 protein: CASSPTGRELGYTF
clone size: -; V gene: TRBV29-1; D gene: -; J gene: TRBJ1-1; CDR3 DNA: TGCAGCGCCTATACGGGCACTGAAGCTTTCTTT; CDR3 protein: CSAYTGTEAFF
clone size: -; V gene: TRBV2; D gene: -; J gene: TRBJ1-1; CDR3 DNA: TGTGCCAGCAGTGAACCTTCCGGGGATACAATGAACACTGAAGCTTTCTTT; CDR3 protein: CASSEPSGDTMNTEAFF
clone size: -; V gene: TRBV27; D gene: TRBD1; J gene: TRBJ1-5; CDR3 DNA: TGTGCCAGCAGTCCCCTACAGGGGGCTGTTGGCAATCAGCCCCAGCATTTT; CDR3 protein: CASSPLQGAVGNQPQHF
clone size: once; V gene: TRBV29-1; D gene: TRBD1; J gene: TRBJ2-7; CDR3 DNA: TGCAGCGTAGGGACAGGCGGTTACGAGCAGTACTTC; CDR3 protein: CSVGTGGYEQYF
clone size: once; V gene: TRBV29-1; D gene: TRBD2; J gene: TRBJ2-2; CDR3 DNA: TGCAGCGGCCGACTAGCGGGTACGAACACCGGGGAGCTGTTTTTT; CDR3 protein: CSGRLAGTNTGELFF
clone size: -; V gene: TRBV27; D gene: TRBD1; J gene: TRBJ2-1; CDR3 DNA: TGTGCCAGCAGTCCCGGGACAGGAGAGGTGAATGAGCAGTTCTTC; CDR3 protein: CASSPGTGEVNEQFF
clone size: -; V gene: TRBV5-1; D gene: TRBD1; J gene: TRBJ2-2; CDR3 DNA: TGCGCCAGCAGCTTGGAGGCGACAGGGCCCGGGGAGCTGTTTTTT; CDR3 protein: CASSLEATGPGELFF
clone size: -; V gene: TRBV11-2; D gene: TRBD1; J gene: TRBJ2-7; CDR3 DNA: TGTGCCAGCAGCGTAAGTGACAGGGGTTTTTACGAGCAGTACTTC; CDR3 protein: CASSVSDRGFYEQYF
clone size: -; V gene: TRBV27; D gene: -; J gene: TRBJ1-1; CDR3 DNA: TGTGCCAGCAGTTCCCTGGGGAGAGTAGCTTTCTTT; CDR3 protein: CASSSLGRVAFF
clone size: -; V gene: TRBV5-1; D gene: -; J gene: TRBJ1-1; CDR3 DNA: TGCGCCAGCAGTAGAGAACAGGGATGGAACACTGAAGCTTTCTTT; CDR3 protein: CASSREQGWNTEAFF
clone size: once; V gene: TRBV19; D gene: TRBD2; J gene: TRBJ2-5; CDR3 DNA: TGTGCCAGTAGTATGCTGACTAGCGGGAGGAGACAAGAGACCCAGTACTTC; CDR3 protein: CASSMLTSGRRQETQYF
clone size: few; V gene: TRBV29-1; D gene: -; J gene: TRBJ1-4; CDR3 DNA: TGCAGCGTTGTAAAACAGGGCGGTGAAAAACTGTTTTTT; CDR3 protein: CSVVKQGGEKLFF
clone size: -; V gene: TRBV28; D gene: -; J gene: TRBJ1-1; CDR3 DNA: TGTGCCACCATGGTCGGGTCGAACACTGAAGCTTTCTTT; CDR3 protein: CATMVGSNTEAFF
clone size: -; V gene: TRBV6-6; D gene: -; J gene: TRBJ1-1; CDR3 DNA: TGTGCCAGCGTCATTGGGGCGCGGGGCGCTGAAGCTTTCTTT; CDR3 protein: CASVIGARGAEAFF
clone size: -; V gene: TRBV28; D gene: -; J gene: TRBJ1-4; CDR3 DNA: TGTGCCAGCAGTTTTACAGGAGATGCAACTAATGAAAAACTGTTTTTT; CDR3 protein: CASSFTGDATNEKLFF
clone size: many; V gene: TRBV6-1; D gene: -; J gene: TRBJ1-6; CDR3 DNA: TGTGCCAGCAGTGATTCCCCGAATTCACCCCTCCACTTT; CDR3 protein: CASSDSPNSPLHF
clone size: -; V gene: TRBV6-1; D gene: -; J gene: TRBJ2-1; CDR3 DNA: TGTGCCAGCAGTGGATCCCCGGGACACCATTACAATGAGCAGTTCTTC; CDR3 protein: CASSGSPGHHYNEQFF
clone size: -; V gene: TRBV3-1/TRBV3-2; D gene: TRBD2; J gene: TRBJ2-3; CDR3 DNA: TGTGCCAGCAGCCAAGACGGTAGCGGGACAGATACGCAGTATTTT; CDR3 protein: CASSQDGSGTDTQYF
clone size: -; V gene: TRBV4-1; D gene: TRBD2; J gene: TRBJ2-1; CDR3 DNA: TGCGCCAGCAGCCAAGATCAACTAGCTGGCGGGAGAGAGTATGAGCAGTTCTTC; CDR3 protein: CASSQDQLAGGREYEQFF
clone size: once; V gene: TRBV7-9; D gene: -; J gene: TRBJ1-6; CDR3 DNA: TGTGCCAGCAGCTTAGGAGAGAATTTCCTCCACTTT; CDR3 protein: CASSLGENFLHF
clone size: -; V gene: TRBV18; D gene: -; J gene: TRBJ2-1; CDR3 DNA: TGTGCCAGCTCACCACCGGCCAATCCAGGGAATGAGCAGTTCTTC; CDR3 protein: CASSPPANPGNEQFF
clone size: -; V gene: TRBV3-1/TRBV3-2; D gene: TRBD2; J gene: TRBJ2-1; CDR3 DNA: TGTGCCAGCAGCCAAGATGCTAGCGGGACCTACAATGAGCAGTTCTTC; CDR3 protein: CASSQDASGTYNEQFF
clone size: -; V gene: TRBV9; D gene: TRBD2; J gene: TRBJ2-3; CDR3 DNA: TGTGCCAGCAGCGTAGAATCGATAAGGGGAGCGGGAGGGCCCGGCACAGATACGCAGTATTTT; CDR3 protein: CASSVESIRGAGGPGTDTQYF
clone size: -; V gene: TRBV5-1; D gene: -; J gene: TRBJ1-1; CDR3 DNA: TGCGCCAGCAGTAAAGACAGAGTCCACACTGAAGCTTTCTTT; CDR3 protein: CASSKDRVHTEAFF
clone size: -; V gene: TRBV30; D gene: -; J gene: TRBJ1-1; CDR3 DNA: TGTGCCTGGGGGGGAGACTTGAACACTGAAGCTTTCTTT; CDR3 protein: CAWGGDLNTEAFF
clone size: -; V gene: TRBV7-2; D gene: -; J gene: TRBJ2-2; CDR3 DNA: TGTGCCAGCAGCTCCTTACCGACAGGATCCGCCGGGGAGCTGTTTTTT; CDR3 protein: CASSSLPTGSAGELFF
clone size: -; V gene: TRBV5-6; D gene: -; J gene: TRBJ1-5; CDR3 DNA: TGTGCCAGCAGCCTGTGGGGGGGCGCCGGCAATCAGCCCCAGCATTTT; CDR3 protein: CASSLWGGAGNQPQHF
clone size: -; V gene: TRBV5-1; D gene: TRBD2; J gene: TRBJ2-1; CDR3 DNA: TGCGCCAGCAGACCGCCGGGACTAGCGGGACTCTACAATGAGCAGTTCTTC; CDR3 protein: CASRPPGLAGLYNEQFF
clone size: -; V gene: TRBV20-1; D gene: TRBD2; J gene: TRBJ2-1; CDR3 DNA: TGCAGTGCTAGTGGGGTAGCGGGAGCATTCGCCTACAATGAGCAGTTCTTC; CDR3 protein: CSASGVAGAFAYNEQFF
clone size: -; V gene: TRBV12-3/TRBV12-4; D gene: TRBD1; J gene: TRBJ2-7; CDR3 DNA: TGTGCCAGCAGTTTAGCGATCAGGGGGCAGCAGTACTTC; CDR3 protein: CASSLAIRGQQYF
clone size: -; V gene: TRBV15; D gene: TRBD1; J gene: TRBJ2-6; CDR3 DNA: TGTGCCACCAGCGCCCAGAGTCCGGGACAGTTCTGGTCTGGGGCCAACGTCCTGACTTTC; CDR3 protein: CATSAQSPGQFWSGANVLTF
clone size: -; V gene: TRBV28; D gene: TRBD1; J gene: TRBJ2-2; CDR3 DNA: TGTGCCAGCAGTTTAATCGGCAGGGGGACCGGGGAGCTGTTTTTT; CDR3 protein: CASSLIGRGTGELFF